These 24 T cell receptor beta chains came from one sample sequenced in a study of shared clonotypes between healthy human individuals. Data came from immunoSEQ multiplex PCR; TCRdb stores just in-frame clones and leaves some out. The table lists millions of clones, just over 90% of them singletons, with 0.39% in the top ten. The sequencing input was naive CD4+ T cells from PBMCs. Subset of the sample: CD45RA+ positively selected. These receptors came from a man younger than 30 in good health. Some clones in this sample may be carry-over from other donors' samples.

The rearrangement links TRBV30 to TRBJ2-6; no clear D gene. The CDR3 loop spans 13 amino acids. The germline V gene has CDR1 GTSNPN and CDR2 SVGIG (reference sequence). V was clipped by 4 bases and J by 3 bases, with 7 bases between them. The CDR3 nucleotides read TGTGCCTGGATTATGCGTGGGGCCAACGTCCTGACTTTC. Translating it yields CAWIMRGANVLTF.

J is TRBJ2-6 and V is TRBV11-2; no reliable D call. The CDR3 contains 15 residues. Deletions cut 2 bases from V and 0 bases from J, with 5 bases between. The germline V gene has CDR1 SGHAT and CDR2 FQNNGV. The CDR3 DNA is TGTGCCAGCAGCTTAAGGGTCTCTGGGGCCAACGTCCTGACTTTC. Protein sequence: CASSLRVSGANVLTF.

The chain links TRBV9 to TRBJ2-1, with D possibly TRBD1 on 7 matching bases. Germline V gene sequence: CDR1 SGDLS, CDR2 YYNGEE. V shed 4 bases and J shed 2 bases, with 19 bases lying between them. CDR3 length equals 17 residues. The CDR3 here is CASSPWAGTETYNEQFF. For the CDR3, the DNA is TGTGCCAGCAGCCCGTGGGCGGGGACAGAAACCTACAATGAGCAGTTCTTC.

The J gene is TRBJ2-6, the V gene TRBV5-4, with unresolved D. Trimming shortened V by 2 bases and J by 3 bases, and 12 bases separated the two germline ends. This CDR3 has 16 amino acids. From germline, CDR1 is SGHNT and CDR2 YYREEE (reference sequence). This CDR3 reads CASSFWSGFGANVLTF. The CDR3 bases are TGTGCCAGCAGCTTTTGGTCTGGCTTTGGGGCCAACGTCCTGACTTTC.

V is TRBV4-1 and J is TRBJ2-4; D may match TRBD1 or TRBD2 (5 bases each). Germline V gives CDR1 MGHRA, CDR2 YSYEKL. The CDR3 extends over 15 amino acids. V lost 3 bases and J 8 bases, leaving 17 bases between the germline ends. The CDR3 coding sequence is TGCGCCAGCAGCCAGAGGGCAAGTAGAGGGGACATTCAGTACTTC. Protein sequence: CASSQRASRGDIQYF.

About this clone itself: Other DNA sequences of this sample code for an identical CDR3. The V gene is TRBV5-1, the J gene TRBJ2-3, with D unresolved. The CDR3 runs to 15 residues. CDR1 is SGHRS, CDR2 YFSETQ, per germline. V was trimmed by 0 bases and J by 0 bases, leaving 8 bases between them. The CDR3 protein is CASSLGYPSTDTQYF. Written as DNA, the CDR3 is TGCGCCAGCAGCTTGGGCTACCCGAGCACAGATACGCAGTATTTT. The variable domain in full, with the rest retrieved from reference TRBV5-1 and TRBJ2-3, is KAGVTQTPRYLIKTRGQQVTLSCSPISGHRSVSWYQQTPGQGLQFLFEYFSETQRNKGNFPGRFSGRQFSNSRSEMNVSTLELGDSALYLCASSLGYPSTDTQYFGPGTRLTVL.

The chain carries TRBV11-1 and TRBJ1-1; a weak D match, TRBD1 (5 bases). V shed 5 bases and J shed 4 bases, with 17 bases lying between them. This CDR3 contains 15 residues. Germline V gene data show CDR1 as SGHAT and CDR2 as FQDESV (reference sequence). The CDR3 is CASSHSGVGATEAFF. The CDR3 bases are TGTGCCAGCAGCCACTCGGGGGTCGGGGCCACTGAAGCTTTCTTT.

The chain carries TRBV10-3 and TRBJ1-1; tentatively, D is TRBD1 (6 bases). The germline V gene encodes CDR1 ENHRY and CDR2 SYGVKD. The V end was cut by 2 bases, the J end by 1 base, with 11 bases between. The CDR3 covers 15 residues. The CDR3 here is CAISEPGTKNTEAFF. CDR3 bases: TGTGCCATCAGTGAGCCGGGGACAAAGAACACTGAAGCTTTCTTT.

In its sample, this clone was seen a few times. The chain has TRBV28 and TRBJ1-1, with TRBD1 matching 9 bases. CDR3 length: 13 amino acids. V shed 6 bases and J 10 bases; nucleotides not matched to a gene: 9. Per germline, CDR1 MDHEN and CDR2 SYDVKM. CDR3 nucleotides: TGTGCCAGCAGGGGAACAGGGGGCGCGGGAGCTTTCTTT. Protein product: CASRGTGGAGAFF.

The V gene is TRBV6-5, the J gene TRBJ2-7; possible D gene TRBD2, 6 bases. The CDR3 runs 11 residues. The germline V and J ends were trimmed by 10 bases and 10 bases, with 17 bases remaining between them. Germline V gene lookup returns CDR1 MNHEY and CDR2 SVGAGI. This CDR3 is CATILGGSQYF. CDR3 DNA: TGTGCCACCATATTGGGAGGTAGCCAGTACTTC.

This clone was counted once. This rearrangement joins TRBV18 to TRBJ1-4, with TRBD1 matching over 9 bases. J gave up 1 base and V 1 base, and 1 base lay outside the gene matches. The CDR3 has 16 residues. Germline CDR1 is KGHSH and CDR2 is LQKENI. Here the CDR3 DNA reads TGTGCCAGCTCACCACAGGGACAGGGAACTAATGAAAAACTGTTTTTT. This codes for CASSPQGQGTNEKLFF. Full variable domain (remainder filled in from reference TRBV18 and TRBJ1-4): NAGVMQNPRHLVRRRGQEARLRCSPMKGHSHVYWYRQLPEEGLKFMVYLQKENIIDESGMPKERFSAEFPKEGPSILRIQQVVRGDSAAYFCASSPQGQGTNEKLFFGSGTQLSVL.

This chain connects TRBV7-9 to TRBJ1-3, with D possibly matching TRBD1 (5 bases). The CDR3 runs 15 residues. CDR1 is SEHNR and CDR2 is FQNEAQ in the germline V gene (reference sequence). The germline V and J ends were trimmed by 4 bases and 2 bases, with 12 bases remaining between them. The CDR3 spells CASSSSGNAGNTIYF. DNA of the CDR3: TGTGCCAGCAGCTCTTCAGGGAATGCTGGAAACACCATATATTTT.

As concerns this clone: Additional DNA sequences in this sample encode the identical CDR3. This chain links TRBV30 with TRBJ2-5; 7 positions agree with TRBD2. The CDR3 length is 14 residues. With V trimmed by 1 base and J by 2 bases, 4 bases remained unmatched. Germline V CDR1 and CDR2: GTSNPN, SVGIG (reference sequence). Here the CDR3 reads CAWSGLAVQETQYF. CDR3 sequence (DNA): TGTGCCTGGAGTGGACTAGCTGTTCAAGAGACCCAGTACTTC.

This chain joins TRBV5-1 and TRBJ2-7; D assignment may be TRBD1 or TRBD2 (5 bases each). V lost 6 bases and J 2 bases, leaving 12 bases between the germline ends. The germline V gene has CDR1 SGHRS and CDR2 YFSETQ. The CDR3 is made up of 13 amino acids. The CDR3 DNA reads TGCGCCAGCACCCCAGGGAGCCCCTACGAGCAGTACTTC. Protein sequence: CASTPGSPYEQYF.

J is TRBJ1-2 and V is TRBV6-1; D is possibly TRBD1 (5 bases). V shed 5 bases and J shed 4 bases, with 14 bases lying between them. Per germline, CDR1 MNHNS and CDR2 SASEGT. The CDR3 has 14 residues. CDR3 region: CASSPWGYSYGYTF. The CDR3 DNA reads as TGTGCCAGCAGTCCCTGGGGGTACTCCTATGGCTACACCTTC.

Note on this clone: The same CDR3 also results from other DNA sequences found in this sample. This chain links TRBV2 with TRBJ2-1; D is undetermined. The CDR3 loop spans 14 amino acids. CDR1 SNHLY and CDR2 FYNNEI come from the germline V gene. V lost 7 bases and J 0 bases, leaving 10 bases between the germline ends. DNA of the CDR3: TGTGCCAGCATGGGCGAGAGCTCCTACAATGAGCAGTTCTTC. Protein sequence: CASMGESSYNEQFF.

This clone appeared once. The chain combines TRBV5-8 with TRBJ1-1; no reliable D call. Germline V gene data show CDR1 as SGHTS and CDR2 as YDEGEE. This CDR3 region has 13 residues. V lost 1 base and J 0 bases, leaving 4 bases between the germline ends. As DNA, the CDR3 is TGTGCCAGCAGCTTGATGGTGAACACTGAAGCTTTCTTT. Protein sequence: CASSLMVNTEAFF.

Comments on this clone: Within the sample, other DNA sequences also encode this same CDR3. This chain connects TRBV9 to TRBJ1-1; D uncertain. The CDR3 has 13 residues. Germline loops: CDR1 SGDLS, CDR2 YYNGEE. Trimming took off 0 bases at V and 5 bases at J, with 8 bases between the two ends. The CDR3: CASSVVLGTEAFF. In DNA, the CDR3 is TGTGCCAGCAGCGTAGTTTTGGGGACTGAAGCTTTCTTT.

The chain carries TRBV18 and TRBJ2-3; either TRBD1 or TRBD2 may supply D (5 bases each). Looked up from germline, CDR1 is KGHSH and CDR2 is LQKENI. Trimming pared 0 bases from V and 6 bases from J, leaving 10 bases between. The CDR3 runs to 14 residues. CDR3 DNA: TGTGCCAGCTCACCACCGGGGGAGAGGGATACGCAGTATTTT. Translated, it gives CASSPPGERDTQYF.

The chain combines TRBV5-4 with TRBJ2-1; no clear D gene. V gave up 0 bases and J gave up 9 bases, with 16 bases separating them. CDR3 size: 15 residues. Germline V gives CDR1 SGHNT, CDR2 YYREEE (reference sequence). In nucleotides, the CDR3 is TGTGCCAGCAGCTTGGATTCGTCAGTACTCCTTGAGCAGTTCTTC. Protein sequence: CASSLDSSVLLEQFF.

This chain connects TRBV7-3 to TRBJ1-1, with 9 bases fitting TRBD1. The germline V gene encodes CDR1 SGHTA and CDR2 FQGTGA. The CDR3 spans 17 residues. Unmatched junction bases numbered 13, after V lost 5 bases and J lost 3 bases. DNA for the CDR3: TGTGCCAGCAGCCCCCTTAGGACGACAGGGGGAGACACTGAAGCTTTCTTT. Amino acids: CASSPLRTTGGDTEAFF.

The gene calls are TRBV5-1 and TRBJ1-5; D call uncertain. Trimming took 2 bases from V and 1 from J, leaving 13 bases between them. Germline-derived CDR1 and CDR2 are SGHRS and YFSETQ. The CDR3 length is 16 residues. CDR3 sequence: CASSLGSLGSNQPQHF. DNA of the CDR3: TGCGCCAGCAGCTTAGGGAGCCTTGGGAGCAATCAGCCCCAGCATTTT.

The V and J genes are TRBV6-5 and TRBJ2-2, with 7 bases fitting TRBD1. CDR3 length: 15 amino acids. CDR1 is MNHEY and CDR2 is SVGAGI in the germline V gene. Trimming at V came to 2 bases and at J to 5 bases, leaving 5 bases not matched to a gene. The CDR3 DNA is TGTGCCAGCAGTTACCGGGGCAGGGGGACCGGGGAGCTGTTTTTT. Its translation is CASSYRGRGTGELFF.

Here the CDR3 reads CASSIEGAGETQYF. CDR3 in DNA: TGTGCCAGTAGTATCGAGGGGGCCGGGGAGACCCAGTACTTC. The chain couples TRBV19 to TRBJ2-5, with 7 bases identical to TRBD1. Looked up from germline, CDR1 is LNHDA and CDR2 is SQIVND (reference sequence). V was pared by 3 bases and J by 5 bases, with 6 bases of the junction left unmatched. CDR3 size: 14 residues.